The T cell receptor (beta chain) described here comes from a study of shared clonotypes between healthy human individuals. Sorted-subset replicate PCR reactions contained 150 to 200 ng DNA, corresponding to tens of thousands of T cell genomes. Authors' data handling: Filtering differed because ImmunoSEQ produced junction-only sequences that carried no quality scores. Here immunoSEQ multiplex PCR was the method, and the copy in TCRdb shows in-frame clones only, minus some. V, J and clone size reflect that table, while D and trimming were determined from the DNA. The repertoire includes approximately 2,300,000 clones, 85% to 95% of them detected once, and around 0.38% sits in the top ten. For this clone: Its target is not known.

Findings and limits, study-wide: Among the subsets, naive ones generally showed larger estimated richness than memory ones.

Sequenced sample: naive CD4+ T cells from PBMCs. Documented subset: CD45RA+ positively selected. The clonotype originates from a man aged 18 to 30 in good health. Some clones in this sample may be carry-over from other donors' samples.

This CDR3 reads CASSYRQGVFYGYTF. DNA for the CDR3: TGTGCCAGCAGCTACCGACAGGGCGTATTCTATGGCTACACCTTC. V and J are TRBV5-6 and TRBJ1-2, with TRBD1 matching 7 bases. V lost 3 bases, J lost 4 bases, and 9 bases stayed unmatched. Germline V gives CDR1 SGHDT, CDR2 YYEEEE. CDR3 length: 15 residues.